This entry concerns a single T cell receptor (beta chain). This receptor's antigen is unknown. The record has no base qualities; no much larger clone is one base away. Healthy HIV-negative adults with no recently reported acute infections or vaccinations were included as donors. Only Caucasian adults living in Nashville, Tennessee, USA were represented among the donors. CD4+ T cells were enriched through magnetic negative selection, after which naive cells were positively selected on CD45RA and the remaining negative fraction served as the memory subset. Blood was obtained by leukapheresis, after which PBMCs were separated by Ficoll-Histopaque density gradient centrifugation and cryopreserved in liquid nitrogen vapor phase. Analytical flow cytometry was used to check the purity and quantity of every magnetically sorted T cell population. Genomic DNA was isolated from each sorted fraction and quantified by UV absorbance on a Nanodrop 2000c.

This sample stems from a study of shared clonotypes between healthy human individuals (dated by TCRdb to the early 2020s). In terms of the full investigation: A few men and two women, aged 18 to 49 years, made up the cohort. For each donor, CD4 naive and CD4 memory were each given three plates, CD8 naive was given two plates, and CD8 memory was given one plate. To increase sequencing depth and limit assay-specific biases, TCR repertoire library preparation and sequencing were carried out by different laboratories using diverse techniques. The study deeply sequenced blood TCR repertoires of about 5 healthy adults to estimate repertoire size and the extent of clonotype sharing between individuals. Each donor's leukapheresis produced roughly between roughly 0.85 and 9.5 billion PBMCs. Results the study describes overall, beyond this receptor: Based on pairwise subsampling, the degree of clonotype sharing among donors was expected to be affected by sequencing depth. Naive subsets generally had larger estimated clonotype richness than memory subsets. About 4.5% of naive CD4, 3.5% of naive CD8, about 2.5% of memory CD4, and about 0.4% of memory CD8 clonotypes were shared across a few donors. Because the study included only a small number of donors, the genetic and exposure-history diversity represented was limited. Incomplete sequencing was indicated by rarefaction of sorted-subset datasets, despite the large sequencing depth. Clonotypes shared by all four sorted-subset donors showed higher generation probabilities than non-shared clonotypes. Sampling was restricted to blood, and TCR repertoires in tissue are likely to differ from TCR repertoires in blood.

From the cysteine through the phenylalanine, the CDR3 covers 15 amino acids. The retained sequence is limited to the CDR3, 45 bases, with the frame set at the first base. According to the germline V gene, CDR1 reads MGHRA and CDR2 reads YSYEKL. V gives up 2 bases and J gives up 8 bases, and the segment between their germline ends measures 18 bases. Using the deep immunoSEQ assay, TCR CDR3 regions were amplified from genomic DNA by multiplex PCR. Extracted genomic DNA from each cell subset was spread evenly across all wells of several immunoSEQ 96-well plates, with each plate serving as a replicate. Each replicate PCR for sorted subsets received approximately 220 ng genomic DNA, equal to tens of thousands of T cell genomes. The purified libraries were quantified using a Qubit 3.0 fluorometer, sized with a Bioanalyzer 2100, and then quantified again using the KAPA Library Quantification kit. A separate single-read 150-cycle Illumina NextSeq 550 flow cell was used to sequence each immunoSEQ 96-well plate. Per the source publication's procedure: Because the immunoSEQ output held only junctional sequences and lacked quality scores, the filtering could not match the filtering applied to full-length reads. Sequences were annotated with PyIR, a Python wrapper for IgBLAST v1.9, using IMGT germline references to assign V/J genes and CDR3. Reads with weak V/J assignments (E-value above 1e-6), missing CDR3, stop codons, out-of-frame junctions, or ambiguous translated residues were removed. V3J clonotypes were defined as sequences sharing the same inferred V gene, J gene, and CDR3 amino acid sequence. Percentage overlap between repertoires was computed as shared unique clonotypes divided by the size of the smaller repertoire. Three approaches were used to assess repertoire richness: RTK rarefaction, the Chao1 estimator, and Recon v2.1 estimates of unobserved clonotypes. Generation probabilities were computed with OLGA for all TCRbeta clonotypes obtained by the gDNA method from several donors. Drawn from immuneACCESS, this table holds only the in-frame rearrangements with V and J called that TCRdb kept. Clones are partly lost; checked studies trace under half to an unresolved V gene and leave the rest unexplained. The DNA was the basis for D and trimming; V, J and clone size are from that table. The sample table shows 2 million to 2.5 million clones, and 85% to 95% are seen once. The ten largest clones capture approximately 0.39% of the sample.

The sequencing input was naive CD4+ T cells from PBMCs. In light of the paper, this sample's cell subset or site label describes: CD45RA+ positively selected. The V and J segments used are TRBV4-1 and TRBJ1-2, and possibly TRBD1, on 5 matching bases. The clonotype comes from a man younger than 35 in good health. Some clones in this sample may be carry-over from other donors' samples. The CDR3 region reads CASSQPDRPDYGYTF. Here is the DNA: TGCGCCAGCAGCCAACCCGACAGACCAGATTACGGCTACACCTTC.